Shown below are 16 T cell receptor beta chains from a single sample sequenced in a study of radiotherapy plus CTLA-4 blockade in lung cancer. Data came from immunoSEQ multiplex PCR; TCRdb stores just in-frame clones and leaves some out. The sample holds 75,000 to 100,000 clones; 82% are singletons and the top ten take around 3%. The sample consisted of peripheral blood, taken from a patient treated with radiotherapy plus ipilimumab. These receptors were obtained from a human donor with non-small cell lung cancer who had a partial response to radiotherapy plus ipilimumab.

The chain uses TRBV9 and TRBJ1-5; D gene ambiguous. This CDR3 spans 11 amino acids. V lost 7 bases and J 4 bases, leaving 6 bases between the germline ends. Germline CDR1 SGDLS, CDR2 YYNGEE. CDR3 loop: CASPGNQPQHF. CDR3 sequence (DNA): TGTGCCAGCCCGGGGAATCAGCCCCAGCATTTT.

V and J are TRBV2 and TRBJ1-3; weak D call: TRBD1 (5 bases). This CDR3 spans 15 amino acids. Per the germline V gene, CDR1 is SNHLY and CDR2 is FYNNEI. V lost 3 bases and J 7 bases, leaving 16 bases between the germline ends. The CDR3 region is CASSDQIAGTNTIYF. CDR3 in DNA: TGTGCCAGCAGTGATCAAATTGCGGGGACCAACACCATATATTTT.

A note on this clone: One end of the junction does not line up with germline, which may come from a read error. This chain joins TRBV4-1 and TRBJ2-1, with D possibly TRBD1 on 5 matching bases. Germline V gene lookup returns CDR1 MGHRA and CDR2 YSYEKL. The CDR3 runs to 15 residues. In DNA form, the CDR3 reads TGCGCCAGCACCCAAGGGCAGGGTAGACAAAATGAGCAGTTCTTC. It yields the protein CASTQGQGRQNEQFF.

The CDR3 is CAISEGQGNYGYTF. CDR3 DNA: TGTGCCATCAGTGAGGGGCAGGGTAACTATGGCTACACCTTC. The chain recombines TRBV10-3 with TRBJ1-2; D is perhaps TRBD1 (5 bases). The germline gives CDR1 ENHRY, CDR2 SYGVKD. V lost 2 bases, J lost 1 base, and 8 bases lay in between. This CDR3 is built from 14 residues.

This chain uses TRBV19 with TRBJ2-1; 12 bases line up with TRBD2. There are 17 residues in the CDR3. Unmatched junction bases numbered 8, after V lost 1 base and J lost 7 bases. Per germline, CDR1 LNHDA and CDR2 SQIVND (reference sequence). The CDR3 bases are TGTGCCAGTAGTATAGGTCGACTAGCGGGAGTTGGGAATGAGCAGTTCTTC. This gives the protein CASSIGRLAGVGNEQFF.

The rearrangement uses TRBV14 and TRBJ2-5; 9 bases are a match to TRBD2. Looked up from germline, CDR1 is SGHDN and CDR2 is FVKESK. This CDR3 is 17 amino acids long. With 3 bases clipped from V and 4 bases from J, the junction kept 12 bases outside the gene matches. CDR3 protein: CASSQNLPRGGRETQYF. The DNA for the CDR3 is TGTGCCAGCAGCCAGAACCTGCCGCGGGGGGGAAGAGAGACCCAGTACTTC. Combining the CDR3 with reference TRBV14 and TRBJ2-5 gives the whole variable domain EAGVTQFPSHSVIEKGQTVTLRCDPISGHDNLYWYRRVMGKEIKFLLHFVKESKQDESGMPNNRFLAERTGGTYSTLKVQPAELEDSGVYFCASSQNLPRGGRETQYFGPGTRLLVL.

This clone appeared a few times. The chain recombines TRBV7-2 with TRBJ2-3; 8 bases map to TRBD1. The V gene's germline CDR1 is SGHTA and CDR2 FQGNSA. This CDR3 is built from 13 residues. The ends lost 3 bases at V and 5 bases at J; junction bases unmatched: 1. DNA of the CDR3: TGTGCCAGCAGCTTCACAGGGGGAGATACGCAGTATTTT. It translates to CASSFTGGDTQYF.

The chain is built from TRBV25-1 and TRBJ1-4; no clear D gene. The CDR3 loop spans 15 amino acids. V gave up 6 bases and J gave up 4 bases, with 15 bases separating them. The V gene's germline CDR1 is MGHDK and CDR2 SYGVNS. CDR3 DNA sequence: TGTGCCAGCAGCGCGATGGGCGCTCTTAATGAAAAACTGTTTTTT. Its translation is CASSAMGALNEKLFF.

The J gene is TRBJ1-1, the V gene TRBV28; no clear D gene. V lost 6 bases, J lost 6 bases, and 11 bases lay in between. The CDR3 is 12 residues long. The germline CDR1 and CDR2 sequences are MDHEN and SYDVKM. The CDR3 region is CASRNTVAEAFF. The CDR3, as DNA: TGTGCCAGCAGGAATACGGTCGCTGAAGCTTTCTTT.

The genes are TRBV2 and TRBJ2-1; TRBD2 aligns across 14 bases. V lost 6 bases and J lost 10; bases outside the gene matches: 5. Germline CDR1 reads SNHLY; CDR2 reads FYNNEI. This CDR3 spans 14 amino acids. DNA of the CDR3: TGTGCCAGCAGGGGACTAGCGGGAGCAGGGGAGCAGTTCTTC. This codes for CASRGLAGAGEQFF.

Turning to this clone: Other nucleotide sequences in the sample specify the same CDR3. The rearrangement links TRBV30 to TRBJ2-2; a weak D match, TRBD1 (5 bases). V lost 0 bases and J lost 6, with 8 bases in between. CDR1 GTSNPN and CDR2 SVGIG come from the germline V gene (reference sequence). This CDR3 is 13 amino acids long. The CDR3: CAWSVGLAGELFF. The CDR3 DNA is TGTGCCTGGAGTGTGGGGCTCGCCGGGGAGCTGTTTTTT.

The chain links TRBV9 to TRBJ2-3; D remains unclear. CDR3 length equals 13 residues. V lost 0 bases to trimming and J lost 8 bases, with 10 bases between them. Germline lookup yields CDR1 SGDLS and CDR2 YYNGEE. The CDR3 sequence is CASSVGLRGTQYF. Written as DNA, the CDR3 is TGTGCCAGCAGCGTAGGGCTCCGAGGTACGCAGTATTTT.

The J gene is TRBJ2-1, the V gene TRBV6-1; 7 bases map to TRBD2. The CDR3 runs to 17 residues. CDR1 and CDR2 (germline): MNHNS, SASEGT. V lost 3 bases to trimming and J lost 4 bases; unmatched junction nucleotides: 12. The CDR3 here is CASSDYKRGRGYNEQFF. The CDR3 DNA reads TGTGCCAGCAGTGATTATAAGCGGGGACGGGGTTACAATGAGCAGTTCTTC.

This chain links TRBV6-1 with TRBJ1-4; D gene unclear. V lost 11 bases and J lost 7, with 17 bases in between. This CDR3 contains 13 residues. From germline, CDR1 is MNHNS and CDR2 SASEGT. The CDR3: CAGEGGFVEKLFF. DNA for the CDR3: TGTGCCGGGGAGGGAGGGTTCGTTGAAAAACTGTTTTTT.

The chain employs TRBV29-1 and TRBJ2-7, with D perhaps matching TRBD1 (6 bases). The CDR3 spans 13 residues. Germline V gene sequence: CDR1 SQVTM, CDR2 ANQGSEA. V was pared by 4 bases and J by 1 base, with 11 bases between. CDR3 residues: CSVGAGVSYEQYF. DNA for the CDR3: TGCAGCGTTGGGGCAGGGGTTTCCTACGAGCAGTACTTC.

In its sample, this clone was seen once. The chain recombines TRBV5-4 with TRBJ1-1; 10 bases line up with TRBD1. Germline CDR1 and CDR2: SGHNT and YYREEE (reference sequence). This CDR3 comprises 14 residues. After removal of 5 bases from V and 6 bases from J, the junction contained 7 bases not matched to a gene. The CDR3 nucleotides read TGTGCCAGCAGTGCCCGGGACAGGGGCTCTGAAGCTTTCTTT. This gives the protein CASSARDRGSEAFF.